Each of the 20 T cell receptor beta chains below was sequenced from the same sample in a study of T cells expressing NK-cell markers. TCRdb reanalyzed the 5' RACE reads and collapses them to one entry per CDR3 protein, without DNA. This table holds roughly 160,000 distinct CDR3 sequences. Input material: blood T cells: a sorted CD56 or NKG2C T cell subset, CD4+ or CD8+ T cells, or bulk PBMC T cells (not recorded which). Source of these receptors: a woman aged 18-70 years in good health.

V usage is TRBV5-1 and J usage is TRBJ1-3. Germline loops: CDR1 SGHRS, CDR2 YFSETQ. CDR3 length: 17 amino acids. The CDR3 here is CASSLEPGLHSGNTIYF.

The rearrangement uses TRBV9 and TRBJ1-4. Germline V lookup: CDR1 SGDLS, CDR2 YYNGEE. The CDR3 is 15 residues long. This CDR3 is CASSLFGGRYEKLFF.

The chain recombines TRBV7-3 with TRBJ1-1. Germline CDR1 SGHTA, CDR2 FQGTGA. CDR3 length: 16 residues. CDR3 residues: CASSLTHQALNTEAFF.

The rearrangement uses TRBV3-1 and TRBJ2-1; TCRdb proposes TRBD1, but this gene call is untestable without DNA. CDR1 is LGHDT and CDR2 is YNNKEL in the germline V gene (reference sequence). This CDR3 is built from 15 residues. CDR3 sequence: CASSAGTGPYNEQFF.

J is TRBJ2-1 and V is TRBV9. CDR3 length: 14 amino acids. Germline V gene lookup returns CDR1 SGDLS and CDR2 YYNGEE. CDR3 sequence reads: CASSVDGNYNEQFF. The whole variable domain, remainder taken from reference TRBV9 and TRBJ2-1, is DSGVTQTPKHLITATGQRVTLRCSPRSGDLSVYWYQQSLDQGLQFLIQYYNGEERAKGNILERFSAQQFPDLHSELNLSSLELGDSALYFCASSVDGNYNEQFFGPGTRLTVL.

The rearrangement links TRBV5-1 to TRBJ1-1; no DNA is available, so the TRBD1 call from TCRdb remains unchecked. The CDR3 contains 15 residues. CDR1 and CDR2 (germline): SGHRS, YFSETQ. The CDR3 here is CASSLQGDLNTEAFF.

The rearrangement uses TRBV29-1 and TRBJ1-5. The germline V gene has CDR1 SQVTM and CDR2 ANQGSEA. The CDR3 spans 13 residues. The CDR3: CSVGAHPNQPQHF.

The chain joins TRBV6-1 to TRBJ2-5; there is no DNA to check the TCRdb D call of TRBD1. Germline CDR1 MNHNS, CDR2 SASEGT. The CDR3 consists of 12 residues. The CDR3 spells CASKRGGETQYF.

This CDR3 reads CATSRDQVGVTEAFF. The gene calls are TRBV15 and TRBJ1-1; the D call from TCRdb, TRBD1, cannot be confirmed without DNA. This CDR3 is 15 amino acids long. Germline-derived CDR1 and CDR2 are LNHNV and YYDKDF (reference sequence).

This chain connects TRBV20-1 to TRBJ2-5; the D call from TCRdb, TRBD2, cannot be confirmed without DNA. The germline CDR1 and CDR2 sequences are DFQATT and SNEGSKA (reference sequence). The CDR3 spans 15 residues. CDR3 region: CSVGTSGRAGKTQYF.

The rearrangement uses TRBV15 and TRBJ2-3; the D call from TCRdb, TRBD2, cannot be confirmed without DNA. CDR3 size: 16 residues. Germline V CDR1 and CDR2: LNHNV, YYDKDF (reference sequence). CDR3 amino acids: CATSRDVAGWGDTQYF.

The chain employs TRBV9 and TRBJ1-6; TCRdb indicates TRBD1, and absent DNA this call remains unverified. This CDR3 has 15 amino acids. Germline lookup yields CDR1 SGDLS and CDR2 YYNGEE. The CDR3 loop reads CASSTGTENNSPLHF. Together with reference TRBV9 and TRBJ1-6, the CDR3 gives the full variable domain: DSGVTQTPKHLITATGQRVTLRCSPRSGDLSVYWYQQSLDQGLQFLIQYYNGEERAKGNILERFSAQQFPDLHSELNLSSLELGDSALYFCASSTGTENNSPLHFGNGTRLTVT.

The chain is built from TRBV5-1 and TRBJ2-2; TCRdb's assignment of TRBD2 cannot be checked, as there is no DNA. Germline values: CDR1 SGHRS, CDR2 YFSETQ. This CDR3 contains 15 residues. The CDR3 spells CATYGLAGNTGELFF. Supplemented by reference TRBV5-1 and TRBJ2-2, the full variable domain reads KAGVTQTPRYLIKTRGQQVTLSCSPISGHRSVSWYQQTPGQGLQFLFEYFSETQRNKGNFPGRFSGRQFSNSRSEMNVSTLELGDSALYLCATYGLAGNTGELFFGEGSRLTVL.

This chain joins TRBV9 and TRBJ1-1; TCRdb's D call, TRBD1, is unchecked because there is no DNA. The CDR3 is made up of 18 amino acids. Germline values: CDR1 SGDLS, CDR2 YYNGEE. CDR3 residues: CASSETLGQGVSSTEAFF.

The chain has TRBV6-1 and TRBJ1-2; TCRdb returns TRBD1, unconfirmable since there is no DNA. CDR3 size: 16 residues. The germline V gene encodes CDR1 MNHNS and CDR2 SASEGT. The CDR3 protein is CASSDDRGATNYGYTF.

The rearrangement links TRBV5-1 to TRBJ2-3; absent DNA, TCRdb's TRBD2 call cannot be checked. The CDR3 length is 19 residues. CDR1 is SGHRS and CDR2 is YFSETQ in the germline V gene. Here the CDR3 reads CASSLSWTSGITSTDTQYF.

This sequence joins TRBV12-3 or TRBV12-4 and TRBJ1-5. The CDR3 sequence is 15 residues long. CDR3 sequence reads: CASSQRSGLNQPQHF.

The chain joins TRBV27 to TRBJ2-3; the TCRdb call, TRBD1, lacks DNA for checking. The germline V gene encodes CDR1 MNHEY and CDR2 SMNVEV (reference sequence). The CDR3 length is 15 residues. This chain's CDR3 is CASSLSAGLTDTQYF.

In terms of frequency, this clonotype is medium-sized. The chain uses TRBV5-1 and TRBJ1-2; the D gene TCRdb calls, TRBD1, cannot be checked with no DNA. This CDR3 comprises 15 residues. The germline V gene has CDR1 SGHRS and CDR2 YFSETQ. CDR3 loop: CASSSGGQVTDGYTF.

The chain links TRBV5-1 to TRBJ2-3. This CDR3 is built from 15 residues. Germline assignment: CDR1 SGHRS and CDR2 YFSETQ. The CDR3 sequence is CASSLDRGSTDTQYF. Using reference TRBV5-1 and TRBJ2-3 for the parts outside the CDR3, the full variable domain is KAGVTQTPRYLIKTRGQQVTLSCSPISGHRSVSWYQQTPGQGLQFLFEYFSETQRNKGNFPGRFSGRQFSNSRSEMNVSTLELGDSALYLCASSLDRGSTDTQYFGPGTRLTVL.